The following is a T cell receptor (beta chain) sequence with its context. Its antigen is not identified. Other DNA sequences in the sample encode the same CDR3. Here immunoSEQ multiplex PCR was the method, and the copy in TCRdb shows in-frame clones only, minus some. The sample yields over 110,000 clones, roughly 88% seen once. This specimen belongs to a study of Ad26.COV2.S vaccination and SARS-CoV-2 variants. Study findings and constraints: Reports say spike-specific CD8+ and CD4+ T cell responses covered substantial breadth after vaccination. It was found that vaccine and placebo recipients had similar non-spike TCR breadth. Estimates derived from TCR breadth and depth analyses may have underestimated total T cell responses.

This CDR3 has 16 amino acids. The V segment lost 4 bases and the J segment 4 bases; nucleotides outside the gene matches: 6. Germline values: CDR1 LGHDT, CDR2 YNNKEL (reference sequence). The source material was peripheral blood, sampled after recovery from COVID-19. The chain has TRBV3-1 (or the pseudogene TRBV3-2) and TRBJ1-3; 11 nucleotides match TRBD1. This receptor was identified in a human donor who had recovered from COVID-19. CDR3: CASSPKGQGAGNTIYF. The CDR3 DNA follows: TGTGCCAGCAGCCCAAAAGGACAGGGGGCGGGAAACACCATATATTTT.